The clone carrying this T cell receptor beta chain was seen only once. Its matching antigen is unknown. A marrow graft followed busulfan-fludarabine conditioning, with cyclophosphamide on days +3 and +4. The data originate from a study of T cells after posttransplantation cyclophosphamide. Study findings and constraints: Recipient CMV seropositivity and CMV reactivation strongly tracked TRB clonality.

The method was immunoSEQ multiplex PCR; TCRdb's version includes in-frame clones alone and lacks a portion of them. The data contain 6,500 or so clones, about 80% of them seen just once; the ten biggest clones take up 25% to 35%. Sequencing used CD8+ T cells sorted from PBMCs, obtained 1,300 to 1,500 days after allogeneic stem cell transplant with posttransplant cyclophosphamide. The receptor's source is a female patient aged 45-65 years who received an allogeneic stem cell transplant from a related donor, was CMV-positive, and had no GVHD. Some T cells may be provided by the graft donor.

The CDR3 DNA reads as TGTGCCAGCAGCCAAGATCTCGGGGGAGGCCTCCCCTTTAGCACAGATACGCAGTATTTT. Encoded protein: CASSQDLGGGLPFSTDTQYF. The gene calls are TRBV4-2 and TRBJ2-3, with D possibly TRBD2 on 6 matching bases. The ends were cut back, 0 bases at V and 0 bases at J, with 22 bases in the middle. The CDR3 extends over 20 amino acids. Germline V gene lookup returns CDR1 LGHNA and CDR2 YNFKEQ.